This T cell receptor (beta chain) originates from a study of blood T cell dynamics during melanoma immunotherapy (dated by TCRdb to the early 2020s). Notes on the research overall: All patients had metastatic melanoma and were given first-line pembrolizumab or nivolumab plus ipilimumab as standard of care in the United Kingdom. Peripheral T cell receptor repertoires of metastatic melanoma patients were profiled before and after one cycle of checkpoint inhibitor therapy to find early correlates of response. The training cohort consisted of consecutive patients, while an additional independent group of patients from the same centre was pooled to form an external validation set.

V is shortened by 5 bases, J by 3 bases, and the region joining them spans 19 bases. CDR3 length: 16 amino acids, cysteine to phenylalanine. Here the CDR3 DNA is all that survives: 48 bases in frame from base 1. The germline V gene (reference sequence) yields SGHAT for CDR1 and FQDESV for CDR2. What this sample's time point label stands for: pre-treatment baseline. Blood samples were taken at two points: before treatment (T0) and at week 3 (W3), which came after the first cycle of checkpoint blockade. Except for two patients with rapid clinical progression, response was assessed 12 weeks after the first infusion by RECIST 1.1; disease control meant complete response, partial response or stable disease. Patients with prior systemic cancer treatment, concomitant immunosuppressant therapy or synchronous other active malignancies were excluded. Bulk PBMC and plasma cell-free DNA were both sequenced for TCR beta so that circulating cells and T cell turnover could be tracked. PBMC were isolated from blood with Lymphoprep and SepMate tubes, followed by red cell lysis. DNA from PBMC and sorted T cell subsets was extracted with QIAamp DNA Blood Mini kits.

Broader findings and caveats from the paper: Patients who later achieved disease control showed a bifurcated PBMC repertoire reorganization at W3, with increased clonality or increased diversity, unlike progressors. Whether the T cell clones behind the repertoire changes were melanoma-specific or instead reflected general immune activation was something the study could not determine. The relatively small sample size was acknowledged as something that could potentially limit how far the results can be generalized.

Every bulk PBMC sample had a fixed 350 ng of DNA loaded. The immunoSEQ TCRb Assay kit was used according to manufacturer instructions to amplify TCR beta CDR3 sequences from genomic DNA. The KAPA Library Quantification Kit for Illumina platforms was used to quantify the pooled libraries by qPCR. Pooled libraries were clustered at 0.6-1.1 pM and sequenced on an Illumina NextSeq 500. Per the source publication's procedure: TCR data were analyzed using immunoSEQ ANALYZER and the R LymphoSeq package. A rearrangement efficiency score was calculated as productive divided by the sum of productive and non-productive CDR3 sequences. Clonality was assessed using the Gini coefficient and diversity using the Renyi index at alpha=1, with pairwise comparisons between timepoints within each patient. In LymphoSeq, clonal relatedness was computed using an edit distance of 3, and repertoire similarity was computed using the Bhattacharyya coefficient. To classify response, a linear discriminant analysis based on week-3 changes in clonality and diversity was built with the R MASS and caret packages. TCRdb carries this immuneACCESS record with in-frame sequences only. Its versions omit some clonotypes, under half of them owing to an unresolved V gene in the studies checked, with the rest unexplained. The V and J calls and clone size are taken from that table; D and trimming were inferred from the DNA. The sample table contains 10,000 to 15,000 clones; only one count was recorded for 84% of them. Of the sample, roughly 10% is held by the ten largest clones.

On this clone: Its antigen remains unidentified. Base-call qualities are not available, and no considerably larger clone is one nucleotide away.

The sample consisted of blood, taken from a patient treated with checkpoint blockade. The clonotype comes from a human donor with melanoma. The V and J genes are TRBV11-1 and TRBJ2-5; the D gene identity is not certain. For the CDR3, the sequence is CASSHRGSAMKETQYF. The DNA reads TGTGCCAGCAGCCACCGAGGCAGTGCGATGAAAGAGACCCAGTACTTC. Where the CDR3 stops, the reference TRBV11-1 and TRBJ2-5 genes take over; the full variable domain is EAEVAQSPRYKITEKSQAVAFWCDPISGHATLYWYRQILGQGPELLVQFQDESVVDDSQLPKDRFSAERLKGVDSTLKIQPAELGDSAMYLCASSHRGSAMKETQYFGPGTRLLVL.